This record looks at one TCR beta chain sequence and its context. Sequencing was performed with immunoSEQ multiplex PCR; in TCRdb, only in-frame clones are kept and a portion is missing. Found here are tens of thousands of clones, over 80% of them singletons; the top ten hold about 40%. The sample originates from a study of cytotoxic CD8 clonotypes in ibrutinib-treated CLL. V shed 2 bases and J shed 2 bases, with 10 bases lying between them. The CDR3 is made up of 15 amino acids. The germline V gene encodes CDR1 SGHDN and CDR2 FVKESK. This sample comprised PBMCs, obtained after 24 months of ibrutinib treatment. The chain is built from TRBV14 and TRBJ2-1; possible D gene TRBD2, 6 bases. The TCR sequence derives from a human donor with chronic lymphocytic leukemia. This CDR3 is CASSQIGLPYNEQFF. CDR3 nucleotide sequence: TGTGCCAGCAGCCAAATAGGACTACCCTACAATGAGCAGTTCTTC.